The source of this T cell receptor beta chain is a study of PD-1 blockade in classical Hodgkin lymphoma. About the study: Patients got intravenous nivolumab 3 mg/kg every 2 weeks.

About this clone itself: Antigen: not known.

Described time point: cycle 4 day 1 (C4D1), after five to seven weeks of nivolumab. Brentuximab vedotin exposure varied, and every patient relapsed after autologous stem cell transplantation. Clones were read by immunoSEQ multiplex PCR, and TCRdb kept only the in-frame ones, dropping some. The data contain 90,000 to 140,000 clones, roughly 90% of them seen just once; the ten biggest clones take up roughly 20%. The CDR3 length is 14 residues. The J segment lost 7 bases and the V segment lost 4 bases, leaving 6 bases of the junction unmatched. Germline V gene data show CDR1 as MNHNS and CDR2 as SASEGT. Study-level findings and limits: The CD4+ diversity rise by C4D1 was clearest in complete responders.

Sequenced material: peripheral blood mononuclear cells (PBMCs), taken before the fourth cycle of nivolumab. The gene calls are TRBV6-1 and TRBJ2-1, with 8 bases fitting TRBD2. The receptor comes from a human donor with classical Hodgkin lymphoma. The CDR3 DNA follows: TGTGCCAGCAGTGGTGTCGCTAGCGGGAATGAGCAGTTCTTC. This translates into CASSGVASGNEQFF.